This T cell receptor (beta chain) was sequenced during a study of cytomegalovirus exposure and HLA in healthy donors. Regarding the study as a whole: The sole available immune exposure information was CMV serostatus. It was confirmed in vitro that three of the CMV-associated chains were specific for CMV antigens.

Of note for this clone: The target antigen is unknown.

The PCR was carried out with 60 Vbeta primers and 13 Jbeta primers. Profiling relied on immunoSEQ multiplex PCR, and the TCRdb table lists in-frame clones only, not all of them. This table holds around 200,000 clones. This CDR3 comprises 13 residues. The ends were cut back, 5 bases at V and 2 bases at J, with 9 bases in the middle. Looked up from germline, CDR1 is MNHEY and CDR2 is SVGAGI. The chain combines TRBV6-5 with TRBJ2-5, with D perhaps TRBD1 (6 bases). The receptor was isolated from a woman in her thirties in good health and CMV-seropositive. Material for sequencing was PBMCs. CDR3: CASSRTAQETQYF. Written as DNA, the CDR3 is TGTGCCAGCAGTCGGACAGCACAAGAGACCCAGTACTTC.